This T cell receptor beta chain was sequenced for a study of regulatory T cells in long-lasting Graves disease. Germline V lookup: CDR1 MNHNS, CDR2 SASEGT. With 6 bases clipped from V and 6 bases from J, the junction kept 11 bases outside the gene matches. The CDR3 extends over 15 amino acids. This clonotype has ten or more counts. Time point described: newly diagnosed GD, antithyroid drugs for less than 3 months. From PBMCs, RNA was extracted and then used to make the TCR library. CDR3 regions were amplified by Arm-PCR using iRepertoire HTBI primers to build TCR beta libraries. Under the authors' procedure: The samples yielded 50 to 80 TRBV and about 15 TRBJ segments. Each CDR3 protein gets one entry after TCRdb re-called the multiplex PCR reads with MiXCR. The V and J calls were not made by the authors but by TCRdb's processing. The table has 420,000 or so distinct CDR3 sequences, 15% to 20% seen once.

The same sample was also studied in work on T cells in Graves' hyperthyroidism and ophthalmopathy.

The receptor comes from a woman in her late teens or twenties with Graves disease. The sequencing here drew on peripheral blood mononuclear cells (PBMCs), taken at new diagnosis, from a patient treated with antithyroid drugs. The V gene is TRBV6-1, the J gene TRBJ1-2, with 9 nucleotides matching TRBD1. This chain's CDR3 is CASSRDRVPSDGYTF. In DNA form, the CDR3 reads TGTGCCAGCAGCCGGGACAGGGTCCCATCAGATGGCTACACCTTC.